These T cell receptor beta chains were read from a single sample in a study of blood T cell repertoires in COVID-19. TCRdb's copy holds only in-frame clones and misses some; the assay was immunoSEQ multiplex PCR. This table has over 150,000 clones, under 85% appearing once. The sequenced sample was peripheral blood. The receptors were sampled from an older man with acute or convalescent COVID-19. The CDR3 runs from the conserved cysteine through the conserved F or W. Fields, in order: clone size, V gene, D gene, J gene, CDR3 DNA, CDR3 protein. The D gene is left open where the match is weak. Not every row has a clone size; where given, it reads once, few, many or a size class.

>NA|TRBV10-3|NA|TRBJ1-1
TGTGCCATCAAAGGCGCCAGGGGCATGAACACTGAAGCTTTCTTT
CAIKGARGMNTEAFF
>once|TRBV6-2/TRBV6-3|NA|TRBJ2-3
TGTGCCAGCAGTCCGCTAGGACTACCAGATGGTGGTGATACGCAGTATTTT
CASSPLGLPDGGDTQYF
>few|TRBV5-1|NA|TRBJ2-5
TGCGCCAGCAGCTTCGATCCAGGCCGCTCTTTAGAGACCCAGTACTTC
CASSFDPGRSLETQYF
>NA|TRBV9|NA|TRBJ2-2
TGTGCCAGCAGCGCGAGGGGGGGTCCGAACACCGGGGAGCTGTTTTTT
CASSARGGPNTGELFF
>NA|TRBV6-5|NA|TRBJ1-2
TGTGCAGCGTGCCAGACGGGGAACTATGGCTACACCTTC
CAACQTGNYGYTF
>NA|TRBV24-1|TRBD2|TRBJ2-1
TGTGCCACCAGTGACCCGACTAGCGGGAGTGTAAATGAGCAGTTCTTC
CATSDPTSGSVNEQFF
>NA|TRBV5-1|TRBD1|TRBJ1-2
TGCGCCAGCAGTATTACCGGGACAGAGAATAACTATGGCTACACCTTC
CASSITGTENNYGYTF
>NA|TRBV6-5|TRBD2|TRBJ2-7
TGTGCCAGCAGTTACGGGACTAGCGGTTGGGAGCAGTACTTC
CASSYGTSGWEQYF
>NA|TRBV9|TRBD2|TRBJ2-5
TGTGCCAGCAGCAGAGCGGGAGGGGGAGAGACCCAGTACTTC
CASSRAGGGETQYF
>once|TRBV6-5|TRBD1|TRBJ1-4
TGTGCCAGCAGTACAACAGGGGTAGCTAATGAAAAACTGTTTTTT
CASSTTGVANEKLFF
>few|TRBV7-9|NA|TRBJ1-5
TGTGCCAGCAGTCCAGGGTATCAGCCCCAGCATTTT
CASSPGYQPQHF
>once|TRBV18|NA|TRBJ2-7
TGTGCCAGCTCACCAAACAACAGGGGGGGCGAGCAGTACTTC
CASSPNNRGGEQYF
>once|TRBV5-4|TRBD2|TRBJ2-1
TGTGCCAGCAGCATACCGGGAGGGATGAATGAGCAGTTCTTC
CASSIPGGMNEQFF
>once|TRBV6-1|NA|TRBJ1-1
TGTGCCAGCAGTGAAGGACACATGAACACTGAAGCTTTCTTT
CASSEGHMNTEAFF
>NA|TRBV30|NA|TRBJ1-5
TGTGCCTGGAGCGAGGGAGTGAGGGAGTCGAGTCAGCCCCAGCATTTT
CAWSEGVRESSQPQHF
>NA|TRBV20-1|NA|TRBJ2-1
TGCAGTGCCATTCGAGGGCTCGAGCAGTTCTTC
CSAIRGLEQFF
>few|TRBV4-1|TRBD1|TRBJ2-3
TGCGCCAGCAGCCAAGACCAGGGGGCTGTAGATACGCAGTATTTT
CASSQDQGAVDTQYF
>NA|TRBV23-1|NA|TRBJ1-2
TGCGCCAGCAGTCAACGGTGCTATGGCTACACCTTC
CASSQRCYGYTF
>NA|TRBV5-4|TRBD2|TRBJ2-5
TGTGCCAGCAGCGACGAAGGACTAGCGGGATTGGAGACCCAGTACTTC
CASSDEGLAGLETQYF
>NA|TRBV5-1|NA|TRBJ2-1
TGCGCCAGCAGCTTGGCCGGGGGATGGGATGAGCAGTTCTTC
CASSLAGGWDEQFF
>few|TRBV5-1|NA|TRBJ1-6
TGCGCCAGCAGCCCCGGGCCGGCAGGGTCCTATAATTCACCCCTCCACTTT
CASSPGPAGSYNSPLHF
>NA|TRBV7-9|NA|TRBJ1-1
TGTGCCAGCTTGGACAGATCAAACACTGAAGCTTTCTTT
CASLDRSNTEAFF
>NA|TRBV9|TRBD1|TRBJ2-3
TGTGCCAGCAGCGATGAGGGGGGACAGGGGGCAGATACGCAGTATTTT
CASSDEGGQGADTQYF
>NA|TRBV5-5|NA|TRBJ1-2
TGTGCCAGCAGCTCCCTAGTCGGGGACTATGGCTACACCTTC
CASSSLVGDYGYTF
>NA|TRBV9|TRBD1|TRBJ1-1
TGTGCCAGCAGCGAAGACAGGGTTAACACTGAAGCTTTCTTT
CASSEDRVNTEAFF
>NA|TRBV18|TRBD1|TRBJ2-3
TGTGCCAGCTCAGCCGGGACAGTGGATACGCAGTATTTT
CASSAGTVDTQYF
>NA|TRBV7-2|TRBD1|TRBJ1-2
TGTGCCAGCAGCTGGACGGGACAGGGCATCCCCTATGGCTACACCTTC
CASSWTGQGIPYGYTF
>NA|TRBV9|TRBD2|TRBJ2-3
TGTGCCAGCAGCGTAGATCCTAGCGGGGGGGCCACAGATACGCAGTATTTT
CASSVDPSGGATDTQYF
>NA|TRBV15|NA|TRBJ1-2
TGTGCCACCAGCAGAGCAAACTATGGCTACACCTTC
CATSRANYGYTF
>NA|TRBV11-1|TRBD2|TRBJ2-2
TGTGCCAGCAGCATCCTAGCGGGGGGGAACACCGGGGAGCTGTTTTTT
CASSILAGGNTGELFF
>NA|TRBV18|TRBD2|TRBJ2-5
TGTGCCAGCTCACCCCCGGGAGGGCTGGAGACCCAGTACTTC
CASSPPGGLETQYF
>NA|TRBV6-2/TRBV6-3|TRBD1|TRBJ1-1
TGTGCCAGCAGTTACCATCGGGACAGGATTATTGAAGCTTTCTTT
CASSYHRDRIIEAFF
>once|TRBV2|NA|TRBJ2-2
TGTGCCAGCAGTGAGATGGGGCCGAACACCGGGGAGCTGTTTTTT
CASSEMGPNTGELFF
>NA|TRBV12-3/TRBV12-4|NA|TRBJ1-5
TGTGCCAGCAGTTTATTCGGCAATCAGCCCCAGCATTTT
CASSLFGNQPQHF
>NA|TRBV27|TRBD1|TRBJ1-1
TGTGCCAGCAGTCCGTGGACAGGGGTGGCGAACACTGAAGCTTTCTTT
CASSPWTGVANTEAFF
>NA|TRBV28|NA|TRBJ2-3
TGTGCCAGCAGGATTGGAGGAACCCCAGATACGCAGTATTTT
CASRIGGTPDTQYF
>NA|TRBV29-1|NA|TRBJ1-2
TGCAGCGTTAGTGCGTTCGACTATGGCTACACCTTC
CSVSAFDYGYTF